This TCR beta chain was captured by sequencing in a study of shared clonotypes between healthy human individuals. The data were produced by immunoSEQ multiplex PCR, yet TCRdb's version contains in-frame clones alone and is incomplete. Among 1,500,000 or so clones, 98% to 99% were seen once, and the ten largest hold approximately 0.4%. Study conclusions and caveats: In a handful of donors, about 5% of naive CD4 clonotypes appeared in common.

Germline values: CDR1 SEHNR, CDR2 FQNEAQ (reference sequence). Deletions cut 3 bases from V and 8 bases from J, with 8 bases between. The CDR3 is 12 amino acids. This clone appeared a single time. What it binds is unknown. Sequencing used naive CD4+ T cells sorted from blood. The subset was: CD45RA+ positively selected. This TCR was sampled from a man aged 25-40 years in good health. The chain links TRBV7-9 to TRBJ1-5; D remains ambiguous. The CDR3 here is CASSLNFEPQHF. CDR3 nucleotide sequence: TGTGCCAGCAGCTTGAACTTCGAGCCCCAGCATTTT.